This T cell receptor beta chain was sequenced in a study of blood T cell repertoires in COVID-19. The wider study: COVID-19 samples collected from the United States, Italy and Spain covered acute and convalescent phases. PBMCs, B-cell-depleted T cells, or T cells provided the cDNA or gDNA that made up the material.

Germline CDR1 is SGHAT and CDR2 is FQNNGV. The CDR3 is 15 amino acids. V dropped 5 bases and J dropped 3 bases, with 14 bases sitting between them. In the original workflow: Estimation of nucleated cell counts was performed using reference gene primer amplification. Sequenced by immunoSEQ multiplex PCR; TCRdb stores in-frame clones only, minus some. That table supplies the V and J calls and clone size; D and trimming were determined from the DNA. The repertoire holds over 10,000 clones, with roughly 80% as singletons. This receptor was obtained from a man of 80 years or more with acute or convalescent COVID-19. What was sequenced was peripheral blood. The chain joins TRBV11-2 to TRBJ1-3; D not certain. CDR3 nucleotide sequence: TGTGCCAGCAGCGCACACAGCATTGGTGGAAACACCATATATTTT. It codes for CASSAHSIGGNTIYF.